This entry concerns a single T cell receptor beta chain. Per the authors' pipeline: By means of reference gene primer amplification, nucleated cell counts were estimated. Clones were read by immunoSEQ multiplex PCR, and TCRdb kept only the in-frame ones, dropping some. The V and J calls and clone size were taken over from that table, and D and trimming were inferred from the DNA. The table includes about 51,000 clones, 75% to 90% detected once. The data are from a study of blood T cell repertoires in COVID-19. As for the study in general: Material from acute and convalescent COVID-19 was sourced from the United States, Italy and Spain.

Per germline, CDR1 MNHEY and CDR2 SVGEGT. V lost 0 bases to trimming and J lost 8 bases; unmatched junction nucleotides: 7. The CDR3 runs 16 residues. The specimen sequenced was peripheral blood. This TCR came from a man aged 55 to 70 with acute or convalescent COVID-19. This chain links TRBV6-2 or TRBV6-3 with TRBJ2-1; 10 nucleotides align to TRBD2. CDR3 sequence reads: CASSYSRLAGVDEQFF. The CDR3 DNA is TGTGCCAGCAGTTACTCGAGGCTAGCGGGGGTCGATGAGCAGTTCTTC.